This T cell receptor (beta chain) was sequenced in a study of patients and donors after allogeneic stem cell transplantation. TCRdb re-analysed the RT-PCR reads in MiXCR, keeping a single row per CDR3 protein. The repertoire holds over 400,000 distinct CDR3 sequences, with roughly 17% as singletons. Germline CDR1 SGDLS, CDR2 YYNGEE. The length of the CDR3 is 17 residues. Trimming stripped 0 bases from V and 2 bases from J, with 17 bases between. The material sequenced was blood, either unsorted or a sorted T cell fraction (not recorded which). The rearrangement links TRBV9 to TRBJ1-1; D is undetermined. The TCR sequence derives from a human donor who was either an allogeneic HSCT recipient or a stem cell or donor lymphocyte infusion donor (not recorded which). It is not recorded whose cells these are; they may come from a transplant donor. CDR3 residues: CASSVDGRRTSNTEAFF. CDR3 in DNA: TGTGCCAGCAGCGTAGACGGCCGCAGAACTTCAAACACTGAAGCTTTCTTT.